This TCR beta chain was sequenced during a study of shared clonotypes between healthy human individuals. Whole-study results and caveats: Despite large depth, sorted-subset datasets appeared incompletely sequenced.

In its sample, this clone was seen a few times. Its matching antigen is unknown. The deep-level immunoSEQ assay was used. Some clones are missing from TCRdb's copy, which holds only in-frame ones; the method was immunoSEQ multiplex PCR. The data contain fewer than 2.5 million clones, 93% of them singletons. In the CD4+ fraction, cells were divided into CD45RA+ naive and CD45RA-negative memory subsets. The clonotype was recovered from a man between 18 and 29 years old in good health. Some clones in this sample may be carry-over from other donors' samples. Sample: naive CD4+ T cells from PBMCs. Sample subset: CD45RA+ positively selected.

CDR3 residues: CASERGTEAFF. CDR3 DNA: TGTGCCAGTGAGAGGGGCACTGAAGCTTTCTTT. The chain employs TRBV7-9 and TRBJ1-1; the D gene is possibly TRBD1 (5 bases). CDR1 SEHNR and CDR2 FQNEAQ come from the germline V gene (reference sequence). With 9 bases removed from V and 4 bases from J, the gap between germline ends came to 9 bases. This CDR3 has 11 residues.